These T cell receptor beta chains were read from a single sample in a study of identical twins. MiXCR was run by TCRdb on the 5' RACE reads, yielding one entry per CDR3 protein. The table records 550,000 to 800,000 distinct CDR3 sequences, under 8.5% of them present only once. The sample was also linked to a second study, of yellow fever vaccine responses in identical twins.

The sequenced material came from PBMCs. These receptor sequences come from a young woman in good health. The CDR3 runs from the conserved cysteine through the conserved F or W. Each record gives: clone size, V gene, J gene, D gene, CDR3 protein, CDR3 DNA. A D gene is named only where the DNA matches it firmly. A row's size may be missing; if present it is once, few, many or a size class.

.	TRBV28	TRBJ2-7	.	CASSLSLGLERYEQYF	TGTGCCAGCAGTCTATCTTTGGGTTTGGAACGTTACGAGCAGTACTTC
few	TRBV6-1	TRBJ2-1	.	CASSELGTGGYNEQFF	TGTGCCAGCAGTGAACTGGGGACTGGCGGGTACAATGAGCAGTTCTTC
few	TRBV12-3/TRBV12-4	TRBJ2-2	.	CASSGLLTGELFF	TGTGCCAGCAGCGGACTCCTCACCGGGGAGCTGTTTTTT
few	TRBV3-1	TRBJ2-1	TRBD2	CASSRTSGVSFF	TGTGCCAGCAGCCGGACTAGCGGGGTTTCGTTCTTC
.	TRBV29-1	TRBJ1-2	.	CSVEGRNYTF	TGCAGCGTTGAGGGGAGGAACTACACCTTC
many	TRBV27	TRBJ2-7	.	CASMDRRWEQYF	TGTGCCAGCATGGACCGACGGTGGGAGCAGTACTTC
many	TRBV5-1	TRBJ2-1	.	CASSYEGGPRSSYNEQFF	TGCGCCAGCAGCTATGAAGGGGGGCCTCGGTCCTCCTACAATGAGCAGTTCTTC
.	TRBV7-9	TRBJ2-1	.	CASSSRDHYNEQFF	TGTGCCAGCAGCAGCCGGGACCACTACAATGAGCAGTTCTTC
many	TRBV12-3/TRBV12-4	TRBJ2-2	.	CASSLGGSMGELFF	TGTGCCAGCAGTTTAGGCGGCAGCATGGGGGAGCTGTTTTTT
.	TRBV4-2	TRBJ2-5	TRBD2	CASSQGEAGGPGETQYF	TGTGCCAGCAGCCAAGGGGAAGCGGGGGGGCCTGGAGAGACCCAGTACTTC
many	TRBV5-1	TRBJ1-1	.	CASSLESGVDTEAFF	TGCGCCAGCAGCTTGGAATCGGGGGTAGACACTGAAGCTTTCTTT
few	TRBV7-3	TRBJ2-3	TRBD2	CASSGLAGGPGTDTQYF	TGTGCCAGCAGTGGACTAGCGGGAGGGCCAGGCACAGATACGCAGTATTTT
few	TRBV11-2	TRBJ2-3	TRBD1	CASSQGTGFTDTQYF	TGTGCCAGCAGCCAAGGGACAGGGTTTACAGATACGCAGTATTTT